The clone carrying this T cell receptor (beta chain) appeared many times. The data originate from a study of T cells of healthy individuals. The CDR3 has 14 residues. Germline CDR1 and CDR2: KGHSH and LQKENI. The trim removed 2 bases at V and 6 bases at J, leaving 5 bases unmatched. MiXCR, applied by TCRdb to the 5' RACE reads, yields one record per CDR3 protein. The sample records around 80,000 distinct CDR3 sequences, approximately 5.4% being singletons. The chain links TRBV18 to TRBJ1-2, with 8 nucleotides matching TRBD1. This clonotype was sampled from a female donor in good health. The CDR3 nucleotides are TGTGCCAGCTCACCATCAGGGGGCCAGGATGGCTACACCTTC. Protein: CASSPSGGQDGYTF.